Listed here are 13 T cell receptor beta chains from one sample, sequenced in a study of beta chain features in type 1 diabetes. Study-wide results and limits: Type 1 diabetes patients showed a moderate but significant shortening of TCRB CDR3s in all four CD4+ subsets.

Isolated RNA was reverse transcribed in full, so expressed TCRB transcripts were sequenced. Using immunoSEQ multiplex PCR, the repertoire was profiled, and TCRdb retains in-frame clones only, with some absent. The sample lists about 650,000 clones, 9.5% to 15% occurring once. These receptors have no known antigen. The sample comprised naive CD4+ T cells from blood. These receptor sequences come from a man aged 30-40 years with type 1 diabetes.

The CDR3 DNA sequence: TGCGCCAGCAGCTTGGGTCCGGGGGCCTCTGGCAATGAGCAGTTCTTC. Amino acids: CASSLGPGASGNEQFF. The chain has TRBV5-1 and TRBJ2-1, with D perhaps being TRBD1 or TRBD2 (6 bases each). CDR3 length equals 16 residues. Per the germline V gene, CDR1 is SGHRS and CDR2 is YFSETQ. Trimming cost V 0 bases and J 6 bases, with 16 bases left between them.

CDR3 DNA sequence: TGTGCCAGCAGCCCAGGACATTACGAGCAGTACTTC. As protein: CASSPGHYEQYF. The V call is TRBV9, the J call TRBJ2-7; D might be TRBD1 (5 bases). The V gene's germline CDR1 is SGDLS and CDR2 YYNGEE. The CDR3 loop spans 12 amino acids. With 4 bases removed from V and 4 bases from J, the gap between germline ends came to 9 bases.

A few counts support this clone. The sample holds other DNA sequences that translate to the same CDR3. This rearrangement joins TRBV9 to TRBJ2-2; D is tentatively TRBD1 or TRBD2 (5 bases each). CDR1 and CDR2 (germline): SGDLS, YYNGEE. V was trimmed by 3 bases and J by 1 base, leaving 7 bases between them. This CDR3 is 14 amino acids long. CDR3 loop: CASSAGRNTGELFF. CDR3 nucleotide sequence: TGTGCCAGCAGCGCGGGACGGAACACCGGGGAGCTGTTTTTT.

The chain's CDR3 is CASTSMGGYEAFF. The CDR3 DNA reads TGTGCCAGCACCTCCATGGGGGGGTATGAAGCTTTCTTT. The V and J genes are TRBV6-6 and TRBJ1-1, with a possible D match to TRBD1 (5 bases). The germline V gene has CDR1 MNHNY and CDR2 SVGAGI (reference sequence). CDR3 length: 13 residues. V dropped 7 bases and J dropped 7 bases, with 16 bases sitting between them.

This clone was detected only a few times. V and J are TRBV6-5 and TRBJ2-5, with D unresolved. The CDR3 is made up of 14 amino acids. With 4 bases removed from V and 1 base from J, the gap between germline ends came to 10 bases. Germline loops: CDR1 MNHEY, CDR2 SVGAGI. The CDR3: CASSSSIIQETQYF. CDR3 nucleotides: TGTGCCAGCAGTTCTTCAATAATCCAAGAGACCCAGTACTTC.

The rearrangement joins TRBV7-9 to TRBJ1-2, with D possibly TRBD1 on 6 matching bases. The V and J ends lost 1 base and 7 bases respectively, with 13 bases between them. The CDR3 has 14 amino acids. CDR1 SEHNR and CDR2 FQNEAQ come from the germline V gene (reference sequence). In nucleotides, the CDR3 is TGTGCCAGCAGCTTAGGGGACATAGGAAGTGGCTACACCTTC. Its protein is CASSLGDIGSGYTF.

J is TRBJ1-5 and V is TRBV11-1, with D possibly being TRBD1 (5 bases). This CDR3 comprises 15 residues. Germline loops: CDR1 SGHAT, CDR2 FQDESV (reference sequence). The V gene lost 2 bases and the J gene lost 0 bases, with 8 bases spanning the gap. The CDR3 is CASSLRRVSNQPQHF. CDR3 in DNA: TGTGCCAGCAGCTTACGCAGGGTTAGCAATCAGCCCCAGCATTTT.

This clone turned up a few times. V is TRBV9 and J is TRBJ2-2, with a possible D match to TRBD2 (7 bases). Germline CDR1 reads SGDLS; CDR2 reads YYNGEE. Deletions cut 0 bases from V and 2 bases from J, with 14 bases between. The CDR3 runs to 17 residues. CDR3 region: CASSVGVAGANTGELFF. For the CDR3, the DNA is TGTGCCAGCAGCGTAGGGGTTGCGGGGGCCAACACCGGGGAGCTGTTTTTT.

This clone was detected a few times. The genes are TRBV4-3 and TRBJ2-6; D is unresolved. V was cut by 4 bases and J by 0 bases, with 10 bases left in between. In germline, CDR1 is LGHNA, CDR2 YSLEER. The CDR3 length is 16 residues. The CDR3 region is CASSPNSPSGANVLTF. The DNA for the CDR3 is TGCGCCAGCAGCCCGAATTCCCCCTCTGGGGCCAACGTCCTGACTTTC.

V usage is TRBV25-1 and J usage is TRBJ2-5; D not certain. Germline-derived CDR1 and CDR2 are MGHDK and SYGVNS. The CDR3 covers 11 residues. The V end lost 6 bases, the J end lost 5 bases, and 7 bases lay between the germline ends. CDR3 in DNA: TGTGCCAGCAGAGGCTCGGAGACCCAGTACTTC. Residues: CASRGSETQYF.

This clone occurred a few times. The CDR3 coding sequence is TGTGCCAGCTCACCAGGGCCAAATCAGCCCCAGCATTTT. Amino acid sequence: CASSPGPNQPQHF. This chain joins TRBV18 and TRBJ1-5; D remains ambiguous. Germline assignment: CDR1 KGHSH and CDR2 LQKENI. This CDR3 is built from 13 residues. V dropped 2 bases and J dropped 4 bases, with 6 bases sitting between them.

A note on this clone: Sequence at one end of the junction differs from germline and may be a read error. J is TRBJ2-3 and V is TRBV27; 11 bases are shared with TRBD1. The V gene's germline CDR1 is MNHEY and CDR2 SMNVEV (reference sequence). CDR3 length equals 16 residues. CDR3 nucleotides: TGTGCCAGCAGTCCGCGGACAGGGGGCGGCACAGATGCGCAGTATTTT. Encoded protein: CASSPRTGGGTDAQYF.

The CDR3 sequence: CASKGDRNYGYTF. CDR3 bases: TGTGCCAGCAAGGGGGACCGGAATTATGGCTACACCTTC. The rearrangement uses TRBV2 and TRBJ1-2, with D possibly being TRBD1 (6 bases). V was pared by 7 bases and J by 5 bases, with 14 bases between. This CDR3 spans 13 amino acids. Per the germline V gene, CDR1 is SNHLY and CDR2 is FYNNEI.